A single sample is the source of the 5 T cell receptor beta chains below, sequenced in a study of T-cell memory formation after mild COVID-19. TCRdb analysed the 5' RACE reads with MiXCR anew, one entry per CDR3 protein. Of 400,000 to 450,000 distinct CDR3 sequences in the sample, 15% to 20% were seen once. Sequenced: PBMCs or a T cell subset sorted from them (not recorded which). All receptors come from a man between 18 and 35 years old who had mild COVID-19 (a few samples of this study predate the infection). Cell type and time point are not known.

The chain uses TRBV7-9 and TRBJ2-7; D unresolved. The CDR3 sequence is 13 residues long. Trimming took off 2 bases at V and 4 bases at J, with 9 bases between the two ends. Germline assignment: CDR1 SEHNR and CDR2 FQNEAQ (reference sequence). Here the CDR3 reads CASSLLPEYEQYV. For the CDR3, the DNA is TGTGCCAGCAGCTTATTACCTGAATACGAGCAGTACGTC.

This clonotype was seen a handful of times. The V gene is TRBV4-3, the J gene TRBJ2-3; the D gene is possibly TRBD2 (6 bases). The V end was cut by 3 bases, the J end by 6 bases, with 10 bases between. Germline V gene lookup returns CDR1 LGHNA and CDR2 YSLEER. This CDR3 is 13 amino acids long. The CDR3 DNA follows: TGCGCCAGCAGCCAGGCTAGCGCGGATACGCAGTATTTT. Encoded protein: CASSQASADTQYF.

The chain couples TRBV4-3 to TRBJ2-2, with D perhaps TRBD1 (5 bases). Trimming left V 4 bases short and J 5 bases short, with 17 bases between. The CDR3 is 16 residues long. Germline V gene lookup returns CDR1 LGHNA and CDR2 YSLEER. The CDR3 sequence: CASSPSWGSATGELFF. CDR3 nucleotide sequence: TGCGCCAGCAGCCCTTCGTGGGGCAGCGCAACCGGGGAGCTGTTTTTT.

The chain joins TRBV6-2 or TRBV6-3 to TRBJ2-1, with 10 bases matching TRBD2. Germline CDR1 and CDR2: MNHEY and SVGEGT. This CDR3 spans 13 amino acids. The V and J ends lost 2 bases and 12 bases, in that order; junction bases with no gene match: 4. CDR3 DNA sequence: TGTGCCAGCAGTTACGAGGTAGCGGGGGGGCAGTTCTTC. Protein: CASSYEVAGGQFF.

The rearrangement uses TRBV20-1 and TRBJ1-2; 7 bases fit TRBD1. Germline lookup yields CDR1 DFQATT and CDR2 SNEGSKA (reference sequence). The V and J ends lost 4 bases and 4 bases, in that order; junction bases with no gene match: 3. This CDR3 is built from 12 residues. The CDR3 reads CSAIGTAYGYTF. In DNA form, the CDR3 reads TGCAGTGCTATCGGGACAGCCTATGGCTACACCTTC.